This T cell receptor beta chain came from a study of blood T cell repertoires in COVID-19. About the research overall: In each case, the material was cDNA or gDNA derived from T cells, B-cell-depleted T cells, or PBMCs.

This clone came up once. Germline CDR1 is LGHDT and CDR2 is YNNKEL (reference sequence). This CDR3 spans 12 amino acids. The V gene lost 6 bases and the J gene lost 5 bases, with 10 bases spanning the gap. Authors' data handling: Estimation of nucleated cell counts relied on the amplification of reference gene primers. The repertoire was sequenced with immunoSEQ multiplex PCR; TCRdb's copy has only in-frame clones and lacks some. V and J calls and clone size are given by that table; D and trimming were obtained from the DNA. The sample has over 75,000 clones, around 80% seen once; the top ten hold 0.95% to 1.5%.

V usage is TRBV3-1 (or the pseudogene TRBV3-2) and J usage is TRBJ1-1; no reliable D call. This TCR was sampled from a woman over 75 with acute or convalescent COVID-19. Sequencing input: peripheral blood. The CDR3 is CASRRSGTEAFF. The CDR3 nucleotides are TGTGCCAGCAGACGTTCGGGGACTGAAGCTTTCTTT.